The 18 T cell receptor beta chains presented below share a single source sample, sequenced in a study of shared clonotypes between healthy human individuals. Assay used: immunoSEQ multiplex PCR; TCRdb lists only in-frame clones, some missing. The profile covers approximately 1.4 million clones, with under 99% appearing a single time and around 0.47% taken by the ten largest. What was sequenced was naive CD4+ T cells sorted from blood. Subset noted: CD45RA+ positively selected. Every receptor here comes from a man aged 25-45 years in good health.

For the CDR3, the DNA is TGTGCCAGCAGCCTAGGACTAGCGGGTGACCTCCCGGACGAGCAGTACTTC. This gives the protein CASSLGLAGDLPDEQYF. V and J are TRBV11-2 and TRBJ2-7; 11 nucleotides line up with TRBD2. Germline lookup yields CDR1 SGHAT and CDR2 FQNNGV. The J segment lost 5 bases and the V segment lost 5 bases, leaving 14 bases of the junction unmatched. This CDR3 has 17 amino acids.

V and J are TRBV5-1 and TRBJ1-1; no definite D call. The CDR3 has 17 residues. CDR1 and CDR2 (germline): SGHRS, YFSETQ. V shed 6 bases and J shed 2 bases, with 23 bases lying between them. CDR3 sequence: CASTSVVGSTLNTEAFF. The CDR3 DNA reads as TGCGCCAGCACGTCGGTAGTGGGAAGTACATTAAACACTGAAGCTTTCTTT.

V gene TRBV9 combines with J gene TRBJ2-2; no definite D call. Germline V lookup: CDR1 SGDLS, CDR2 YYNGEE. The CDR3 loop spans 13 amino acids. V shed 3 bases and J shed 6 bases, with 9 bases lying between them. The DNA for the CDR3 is TGTGCCAGCAGCGGTTATACAGCCGGGGAGCTGTTTTTT. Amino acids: CASSGYTAGELFF.

Here the CDR3 DNA reads TGTGCCAGTAGTATGCCTGGGGGTACAATAGAAGCTTTCTTT. Its translation: CASSMPGGTIEAFF. The V call is TRBV19, the J call TRBJ1-1, with TRBD1 as a possible D gene (5 bases). CDR3 length: 14 amino acids. Looked up from germline, CDR1 is LNHDA and CDR2 is SQIVND (reference sequence). Trimming shortened V by 3 bases and J by 8 bases, and 16 bases separated the two germline ends.

In nucleotides, the CDR3 is TGTGCCAGTAGTATAGATAGAGACGGGATCTATGGCTACACCTTC. Translated: CASSIDRDGIYGYTF. This chain connects TRBV19 to TRBJ1-2; D unclear. V shed 0 bases and J shed 4 bases, with 12 bases lying between them. CDR3 length equals 15 residues. Germline V gene sequence: CDR1 LNHDA, CDR2 SQIVND (reference sequence).

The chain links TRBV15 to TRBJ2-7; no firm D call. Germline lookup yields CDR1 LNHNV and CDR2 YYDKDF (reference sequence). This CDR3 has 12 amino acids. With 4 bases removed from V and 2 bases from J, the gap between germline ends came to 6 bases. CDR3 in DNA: TGTGCCACCAGCAAGGACCCCTACGAGCAGTACTTC. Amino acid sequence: CATSKDPYEQYF.

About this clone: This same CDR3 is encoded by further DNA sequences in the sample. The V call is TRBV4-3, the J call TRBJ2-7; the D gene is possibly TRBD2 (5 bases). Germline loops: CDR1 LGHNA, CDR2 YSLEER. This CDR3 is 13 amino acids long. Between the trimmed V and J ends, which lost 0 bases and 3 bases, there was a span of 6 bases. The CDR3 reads CASSQEEGYEQYF. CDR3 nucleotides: TGCGCCAGCAGCCAAGAAGAGGGCTACGAGCAGTACTTC.

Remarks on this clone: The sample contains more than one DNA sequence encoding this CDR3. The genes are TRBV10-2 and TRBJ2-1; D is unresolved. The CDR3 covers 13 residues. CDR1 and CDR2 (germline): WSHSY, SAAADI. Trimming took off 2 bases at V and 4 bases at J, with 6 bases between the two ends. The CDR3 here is CASSENRYNEQFF. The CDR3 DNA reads TGCGCCAGCAGTGAGAATCGATACAATGAGCAGTTCTTC.

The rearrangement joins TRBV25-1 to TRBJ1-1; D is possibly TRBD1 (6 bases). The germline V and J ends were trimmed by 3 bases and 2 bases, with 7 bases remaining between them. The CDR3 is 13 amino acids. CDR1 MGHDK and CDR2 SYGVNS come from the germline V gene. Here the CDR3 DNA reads TGTGCCAGCAGTGAGGGACAAAACACTGAAGCTTTCTTT. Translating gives CASSEGQNTEAFF. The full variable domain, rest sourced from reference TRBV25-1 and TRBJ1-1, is EADIYQTPRYLVIGTGKKITLECSQTMGHDKMYWYQQDPGMELHLIHYSYGVNSTEKGDLSSESTVSRIRTEHFPLTLESARPSHTSQYLCASSEGQNTEAFFGQGTRLTVV.

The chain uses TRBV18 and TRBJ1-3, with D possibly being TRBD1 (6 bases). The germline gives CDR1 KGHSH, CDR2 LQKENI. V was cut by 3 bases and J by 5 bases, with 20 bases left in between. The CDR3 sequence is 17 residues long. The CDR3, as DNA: TGTGCCAGCTCACCCCTGGGCGGGGGCGCGGGCCGAAACACCATATATTTT. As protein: CASSPLGGGAGRNTIYF.

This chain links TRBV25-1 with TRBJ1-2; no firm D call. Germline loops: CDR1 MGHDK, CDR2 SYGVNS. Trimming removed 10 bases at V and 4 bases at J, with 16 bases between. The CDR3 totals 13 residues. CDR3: CATTPGGGYGYTF. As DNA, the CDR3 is TGTGCCACCACGCCGGGAGGAGGCTATGGCTACACCTTC.

The CDR3 sequence is CASSNSWTDNPLKLFF. In nucleotides, the CDR3 is TGTGCCAGCAGCAACTCCTGGACAGACAACCCACTAAAACTGTTTTTT. This chain connects TRBV21-1 to TRBJ1-4; TRBD1, the D gene given by the table, was not confirmed from the DNA. TRBV21-1 is a pseudogene segment. This CDR3 is built from 16 residues.

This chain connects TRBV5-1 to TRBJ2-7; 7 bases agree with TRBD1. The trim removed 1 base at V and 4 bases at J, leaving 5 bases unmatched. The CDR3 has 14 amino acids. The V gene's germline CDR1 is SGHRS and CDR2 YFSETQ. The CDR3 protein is CASSLRGQPYEQYF. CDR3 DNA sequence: TGCGCCAGCAGCTTGAGGGGACAGCCTTACGAGCAGTACTTC.

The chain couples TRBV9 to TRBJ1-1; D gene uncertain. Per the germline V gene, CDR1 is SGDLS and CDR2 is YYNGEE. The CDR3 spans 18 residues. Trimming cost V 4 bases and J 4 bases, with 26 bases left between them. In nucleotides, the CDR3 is TGTGCCAGCAGCCCCTCCCCCCGACCTCGGCCCGAGGGCACTGAAGCTTTCTTT. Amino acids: CASSPSPRPRPEGTEAFF.

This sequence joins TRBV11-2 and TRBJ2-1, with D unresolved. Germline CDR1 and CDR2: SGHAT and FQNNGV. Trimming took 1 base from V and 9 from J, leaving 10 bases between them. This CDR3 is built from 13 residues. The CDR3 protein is CASSLASRVEQFF. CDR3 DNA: TGTGCCAGCAGCTTAGCGAGCCGCGTTGAGCAGTTCTTC.

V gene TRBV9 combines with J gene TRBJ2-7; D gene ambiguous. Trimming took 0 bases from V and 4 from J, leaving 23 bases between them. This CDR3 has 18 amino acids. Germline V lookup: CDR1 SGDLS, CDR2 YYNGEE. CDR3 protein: CASSVGPSPGLLSYEQYF. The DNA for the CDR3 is TGTGCCAGCAGCGTAGGGCCCTCTCCGGGTCTTTTATCGTACGAGCAGTACTTC.

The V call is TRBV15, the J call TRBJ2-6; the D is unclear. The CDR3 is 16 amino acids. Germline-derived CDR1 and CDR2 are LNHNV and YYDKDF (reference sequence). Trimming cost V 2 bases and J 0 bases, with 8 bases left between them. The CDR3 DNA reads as TGTGCCACCAGCAGATCAGCTAACTCTGGGGCCAACGTCCTGACTTTC. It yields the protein CATSRSANSGANVLTF.

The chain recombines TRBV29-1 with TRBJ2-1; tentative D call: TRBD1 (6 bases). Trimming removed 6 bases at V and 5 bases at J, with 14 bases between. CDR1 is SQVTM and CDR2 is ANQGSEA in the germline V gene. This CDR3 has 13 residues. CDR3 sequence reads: CSVLNRDNNEQFF. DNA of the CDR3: TGCAGCGTCTTGAACAGGGACAACAATGAGCAGTTCTTC.